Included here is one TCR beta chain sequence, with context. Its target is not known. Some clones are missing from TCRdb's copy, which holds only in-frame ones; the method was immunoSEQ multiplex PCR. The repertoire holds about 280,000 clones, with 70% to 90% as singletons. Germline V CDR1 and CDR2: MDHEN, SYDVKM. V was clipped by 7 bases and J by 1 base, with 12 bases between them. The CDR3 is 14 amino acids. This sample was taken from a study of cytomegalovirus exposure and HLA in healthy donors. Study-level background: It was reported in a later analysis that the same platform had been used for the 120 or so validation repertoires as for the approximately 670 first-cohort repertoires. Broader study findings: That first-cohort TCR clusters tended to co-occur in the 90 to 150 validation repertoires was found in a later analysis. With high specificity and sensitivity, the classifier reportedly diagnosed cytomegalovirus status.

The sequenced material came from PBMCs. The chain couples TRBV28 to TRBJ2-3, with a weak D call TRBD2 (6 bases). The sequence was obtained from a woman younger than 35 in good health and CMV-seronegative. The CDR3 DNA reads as TGTGCCAGCATCCCCGGGACTCGCACAGATACGCAGTATTTT. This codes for CASIPGTRTDTQYF. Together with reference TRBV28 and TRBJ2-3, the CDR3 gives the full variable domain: DVKVTQSSRYLVKRTGEKVFLECVQDMDHENMFWYRQDPGLGLRLIYFSYDVKMKEKGDIPEGYSVSREKKERFSLILESASTNQTSMYLCASIPGTRTDTQYFGPGTRLTVL.